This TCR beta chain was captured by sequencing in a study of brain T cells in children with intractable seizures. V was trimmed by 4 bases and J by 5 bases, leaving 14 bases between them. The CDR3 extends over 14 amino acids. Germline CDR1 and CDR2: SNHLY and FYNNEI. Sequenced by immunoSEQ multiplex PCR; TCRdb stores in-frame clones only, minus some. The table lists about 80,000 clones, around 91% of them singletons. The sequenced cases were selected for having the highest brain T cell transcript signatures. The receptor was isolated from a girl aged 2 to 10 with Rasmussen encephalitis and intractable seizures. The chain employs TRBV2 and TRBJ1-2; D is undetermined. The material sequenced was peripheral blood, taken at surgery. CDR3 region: CASSGPLASYGYTF. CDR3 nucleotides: TGTGCCAGCAGTGGGCCCCTCGCCTCTTATGGCTACACCTTC. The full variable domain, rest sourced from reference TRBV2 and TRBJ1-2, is EPEVTQTPSHQVTQMGQEVILRCVPISNHLYFYWYRQILGQKVEFLVSFYNNEISEKSEIFDDQFSVERPDGSNFTLKIRSTKLEDSAMYFCASSGPLASYGYTFGSGTRLTVV.